This T cell receptor beta chain emerged from a study of identical twins (dated by TCRdb to 2015 to 2016). For the study in its entirety: TCR alpha and beta repertoires from monozygotic twins, unrelated adults of various ages and cord blood were deep-sequenced to test whether fetal clonotypes persist. Replicate twin experiments were performed at different times using different library preparation protocols to rule out contamination.

Notes on this clonotype: Its binding antigen is unknown. No base-level quality is on record; no much larger clone is a single base apart.

Every donor was a healthy Caucasian. Three pairs of female monozygotic twins, all aged roughly 18 to 29 years, made up the twin cohort. Positive isolation kits from Invitrogen were used to isolate the CD4+ and CD8+ T cell populations. Library preparation employed 5' RACE. Sequenced on an Illumina HiSeq 2000. A universal primer binding site was introduced by template switching, and a unique molecular identifier was present in the final cDNA, enabling accurate counting of TCR cDNA molecules. Specific primers in the conserved constant-segment region were used to synthesize first-strand cDNA for the TCR alpha and beta chains. To control for contamination, every cDNA library was double barcoded, receiving both a SMART-Mk sample barcode and Illumina barcodes. TruSeq adapter sequences along with Illumina sample barcodes were introduced in two successive PCR steps. TCR alpha and beta cDNA libraries were sequenced on the Illumina HiSeq platform with custom primers. On the authors' methods: MiGEC was used to process raw reads and extract unique molecular identifiers, and MiXCR was used to find CDR3 positions. Recombination models were inferred per individual with the repgenHMM and IGoR tools using an EM algorithm. Shared clonotype analysis was performed with the tcR package in R, normalizing sharing by the product of cloneset sizes. Out-of-frame nonproductive sequences were analyzed to study raw recombination free of thymic and clonal selection effects. The public reads were reanalyzed by TCRdb: fastp trimming at Q25, MiXCR alignment, in-frame beta chains only. Under each unique CDR3 protein, matching rows form one entry showing the most common genes and DNA. None of the V and J calls come from the authors' own analysis; TCRdb made them. Across this sample there are 400,000 to 600,000 distinct CDR3 sequences, with around 24% seen only once. The ten largest make up roughly 0.5% of the sample.

Sequences SGHRS (CDR1) and YFSETQ (CDR2) are obtained from the germline V gene. Including the terminal cysteine and phenylalanine, the CDR3 comprises 16 residues. Of all the DNA, just the CDR3 is kept, 48 bases in frame from base 1. Germline trimming: 3 bases from V, 1 base from J; junction bases outside gene matches: 7. What the study reported, not specific to this receptor: Zero-insertion analyses could be partly confounded by invariant T cells such as MAIT and iNKT, although diverse VJ usage argued against such confounding for most clonotypes. Out-of-frame TCR alpha sharing in monozygotic twins was systematically underestimated by recombination models, whereas sharing between unrelated individuals was in agreement with the recombination models. Conclusions relied on cross-sectional statistical analysis, since the same donors could not be followed over many years. Abundant cord blood beta clonotypes had fewer insertions, young adult naive repertoires showed a similar but weaker trend, and memory repertoires showed no such trend. A weaker excess of twin sharing was found in beta out-of-frame sequences because the signal-to-noise ratio was lowered by fewer shared sequences. Out-of-frame TCR alpha sequences shared between twins showed an excess of low generation-probability sequences compared with coincidental sharing between unrelated individuals.

A further study also used this sample, focusing on yellow fever vaccine responses in identical twins. The other study reports the following: According to the authors, in identical twins the way T cells responded to vaccination appeared partly convergent and partly personalized. In identical twins, the study followed T cell clones that responded to the vaccine with precision.

This receptor was taken from a woman younger than 30 in good health. Rearrangement joined TRBV5-1 to TRBJ2-5; 9 junctional bases match TRBD2. The sequencing sample was made of CD4+ T cells sorted from blood. The nucleotide sequence is given as TGCGCCAGCAGCTCCAGACTAGCGGTGATCCAAGAGACCCAGTACTTC. Translated, it gives CASSSRLAVIQETQYF.